Below, one TCR beta chain is given with its context. Antigen: not known. This record belongs to a study of CD8 T cells in Susac syndrome. Study results and caveats: The CD4+ T cell repertoires that were profiled in Susac syndrome showed no clonal expansion.

Sequencing of TCR beta was carried out in blood CD8+ and CD4+ T cells. While CD8+ and CD4+ T cells were isolated negatively, TEMRA cells were enriched by FACS. With random hexamers, roughly 0.45 to 1 ug RNA was reverse transcribed. TCR beta CDR3 was amplified by immunoSEQ multiplex PCR. This amplification extended across 54 Vbeta and 13 Jbeta segments. TCRdb fed the immunoSEQ multiplex PCR reads into MiXCR, producing one record per CDR3 protein. This table holds tens of thousands of distinct CDR3 sequences, 85% to 95% found once. The sequence derives from a human donor with Susac syndrome. The sample was CD4+ T cells from PBMCs.

The CDR3 DNA follows: TGTGCCAGCAGTTCACCGTACCGATCGTACAATGAGCAGTTCTTC. Its translation is CASSSPYRSYNEQFF. V and J are TRBV6-5 and TRBJ2-1; D remains ambiguous. Trimming took 4 bases from V and 4 from J, leaving 14 bases between them. CDR3 size: 15 residues. In germline, CDR1 is MNHEY, CDR2 SVGAGI.